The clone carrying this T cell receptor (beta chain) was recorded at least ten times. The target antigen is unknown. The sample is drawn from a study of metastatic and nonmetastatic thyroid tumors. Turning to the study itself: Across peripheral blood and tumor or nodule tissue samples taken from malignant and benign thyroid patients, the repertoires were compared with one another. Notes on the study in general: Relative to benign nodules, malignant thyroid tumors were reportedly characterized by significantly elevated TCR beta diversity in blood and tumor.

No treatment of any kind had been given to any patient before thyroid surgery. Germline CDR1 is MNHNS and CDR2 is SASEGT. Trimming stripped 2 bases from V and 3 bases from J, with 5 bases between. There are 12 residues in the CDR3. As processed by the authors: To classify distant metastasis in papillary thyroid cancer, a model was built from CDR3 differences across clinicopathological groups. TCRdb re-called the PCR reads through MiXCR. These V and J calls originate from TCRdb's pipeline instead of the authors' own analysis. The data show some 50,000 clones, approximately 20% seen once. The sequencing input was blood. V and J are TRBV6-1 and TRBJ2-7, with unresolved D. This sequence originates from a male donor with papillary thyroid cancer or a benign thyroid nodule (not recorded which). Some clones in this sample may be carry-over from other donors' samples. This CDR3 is CASSESGYEQYF. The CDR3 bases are TGTGCCAGCAGTGAATCGGGCTACGAGCAGTACTTC.